This TCR beta chain was identified in a study of regulatory T cells in long-lasting Graves disease. Concerning this clonotype: Antigen: not known.

Study findings and constraints: Newly diagnosed disease favored TRBV20-1 and TRBJ2-1 over persistent disease. The TCR repertoire of persistent Graves' patients was less diverse than that of newly diagnosed ones.

Indicated time point: newly diagnosed GD, antithyroid drugs for less than 3 months. From PBMCs, RNA was extracted and then used to make the TCR library. Graves' disease diagnoses followed American Thyroid Association guidelines. CDR3-region Arm-PCR and iRepertoire HTBI primers produced the TCR beta libraries. Using its own MiXCR run on the multiplex PCR reads, TCRdb lists one record per CDR3 protein. The repertoire includes 350,000 to 400,000 distinct CDR3 sequences, around 15% of them detected once, and approximately 22% sits in the top ten. Per germline, CDR1 SGHVS and CDR2 FQNEAQ. Losses at the gene ends were 3 bases for V and 4 bases for J; bases not matched to a gene: 6. The CDR3 length is 15 residues.

The TCR sequence derives from a female donor with Graves disease. The chain joins TRBV7-8 to TRBJ2-5, with 9 bases lining up with TRBD2. The source material was peripheral blood mononuclear cells (PBMCs), sampled at new diagnosis, from a patient treated with antithyroid drugs. Written as DNA, the CDR3 is TGTGCCAGCAGCTTCAAATATAGCGGGAGAGAGACCCAGTACTTC. Translating it yields CASSFKYSGRETQYF. Filled out from reference TRBV7-8 and TRBJ2-5, the complete variable domain reads GAGVSQSPRYKVAKRGQDVALRCDPISGHVSLFWYQQALGQGPEFLTYFQNEAQLDKSGLPSDRFFAERPEGSVSTLKIQRTQQEDSAVYLCASSFKYSGRETQYFGPGTRLLVL.